This TCR beta chain derives from a study of blood T cell repertoires in COVID-19. With 6 bases clipped from V and 1 base from J, the junction kept 12 bases outside the gene matches. The CDR3 has 17 residues. Germline V gives CDR1 LNHDA, CDR2 SQIVND (reference sequence). The repertoire was sequenced with immunoSEQ multiplex PCR; TCRdb's copy has only in-frame clones and lacks some. The sample carries approximately 200,000 clones, more than 80% recorded once. The cohort comprised adults aged about 18 to 100 years residing in about two dozen US areas. Cohort allocation depended upon clinical history that participants reported.

The sample consisted of PBMCs or T cells enriched from blood (not recorded which). The clonotype comes from a man in his forties who had recovered from COVID-19. The chain employs TRBV19 and TRBJ2-5; 9 bases align to TRBD1. CDR3 DNA: TGTGCCAGTAGCCAGGACAGGGGAACAGGCGGCCAAGAGACCCAGTACTTC. This codes for CASSQDRGTGGQETQYF.